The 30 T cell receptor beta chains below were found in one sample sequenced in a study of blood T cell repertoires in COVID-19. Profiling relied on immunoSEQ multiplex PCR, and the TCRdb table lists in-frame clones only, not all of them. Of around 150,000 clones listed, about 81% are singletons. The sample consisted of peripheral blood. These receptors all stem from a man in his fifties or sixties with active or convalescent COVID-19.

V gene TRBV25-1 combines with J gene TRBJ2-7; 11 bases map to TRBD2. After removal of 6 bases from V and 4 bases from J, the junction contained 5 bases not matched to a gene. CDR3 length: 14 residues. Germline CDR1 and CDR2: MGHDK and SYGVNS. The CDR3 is CASSPSSGGYEQYF. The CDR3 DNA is TGTGCCAGCAGCCCGTCTAGCGGGGGGTACGAGCAGTACTTC.

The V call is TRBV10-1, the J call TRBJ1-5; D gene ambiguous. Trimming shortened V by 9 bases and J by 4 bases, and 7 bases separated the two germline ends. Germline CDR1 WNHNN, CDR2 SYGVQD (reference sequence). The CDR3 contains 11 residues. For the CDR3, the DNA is TGCGCCAGAGAGATTAATCAGCCCCAGCATTTT. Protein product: CAREINQPQHF.

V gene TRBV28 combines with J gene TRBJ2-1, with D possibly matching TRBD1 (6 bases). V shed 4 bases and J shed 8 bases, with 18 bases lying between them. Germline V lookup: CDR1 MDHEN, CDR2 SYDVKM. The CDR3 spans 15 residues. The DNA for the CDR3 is TGTGCCAGCAGTTCCCCCTCGACAGGCAACCATGAGCAGTTCTTC. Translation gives CASSSPSTGNHEQFF.

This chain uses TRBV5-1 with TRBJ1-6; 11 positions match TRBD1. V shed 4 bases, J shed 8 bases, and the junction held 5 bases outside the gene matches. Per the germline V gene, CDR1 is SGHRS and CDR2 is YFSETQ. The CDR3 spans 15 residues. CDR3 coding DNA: TGCGCCAGCAGCCCGGGACAGGGGGACTATTCACCCCTCCACTTT. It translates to CASSPGQGDYSPLHF.

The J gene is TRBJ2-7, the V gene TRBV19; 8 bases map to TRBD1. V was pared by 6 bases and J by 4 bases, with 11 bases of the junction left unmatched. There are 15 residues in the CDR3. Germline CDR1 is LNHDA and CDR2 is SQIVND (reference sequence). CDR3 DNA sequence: TGTGCCAGTAGCGGCGGGCAGGGGGCGTGGTACGAGCAGTACTTC. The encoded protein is CASSGGQGAWYEQYF.

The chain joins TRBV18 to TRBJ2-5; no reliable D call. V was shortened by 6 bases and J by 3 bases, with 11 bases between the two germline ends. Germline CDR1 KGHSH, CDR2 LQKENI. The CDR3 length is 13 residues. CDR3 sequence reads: CASSTNPEETQYF. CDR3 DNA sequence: TGTGCCAGCTCCACCAACCCGGAAGAGACCCAGTACTTC.

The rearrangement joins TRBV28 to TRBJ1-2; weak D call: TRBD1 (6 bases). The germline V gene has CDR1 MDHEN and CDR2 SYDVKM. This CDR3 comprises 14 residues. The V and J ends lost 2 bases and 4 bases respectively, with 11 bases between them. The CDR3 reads CASSLQGPSYGYTF. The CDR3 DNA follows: TGTGCCAGCAGTTTACAGGGGCCCTCCTATGGCTACACCTTC.

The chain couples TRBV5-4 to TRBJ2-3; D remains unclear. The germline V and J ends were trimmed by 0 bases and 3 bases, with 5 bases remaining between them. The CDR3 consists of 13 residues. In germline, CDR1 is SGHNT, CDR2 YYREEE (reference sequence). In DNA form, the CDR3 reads TGTGCCAGCAGCTTGGCCCGTACAGATACGCAGTATTTT. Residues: CASSLARTDTQYF.

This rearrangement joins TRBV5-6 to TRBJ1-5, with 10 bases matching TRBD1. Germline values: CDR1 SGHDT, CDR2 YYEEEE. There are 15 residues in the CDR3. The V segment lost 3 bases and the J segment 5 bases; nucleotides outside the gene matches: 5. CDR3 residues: CASSSAGQGYQPQHF. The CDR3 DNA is TGTGCCAGCAGCTCCGCGGGACAGGGGTATCAGCCCCAGCATTTT.

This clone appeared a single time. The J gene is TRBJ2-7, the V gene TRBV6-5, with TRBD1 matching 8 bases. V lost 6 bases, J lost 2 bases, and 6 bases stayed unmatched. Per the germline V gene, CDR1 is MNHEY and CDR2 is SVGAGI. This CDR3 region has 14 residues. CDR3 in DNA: TGTGCCAGCAGCCGGGGGACAGGAGCCTACGAGCAGTACTTC. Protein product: CASSRGTGAYEQYF.

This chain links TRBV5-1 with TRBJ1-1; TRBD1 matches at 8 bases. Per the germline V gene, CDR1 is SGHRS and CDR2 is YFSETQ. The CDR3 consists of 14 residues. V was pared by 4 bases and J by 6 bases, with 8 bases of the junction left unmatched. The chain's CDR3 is CASSQTGAIAEAFF. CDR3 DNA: TGCGCCAGCAGCCAGACAGGGGCGATTGCTGAAGCTTTCTTT. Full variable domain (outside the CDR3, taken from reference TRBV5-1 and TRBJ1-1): KAGVTQTPRYLIKTRGQQVTLSCSPISGHRSVSWYQQTPGQGLQFLFEYFSETQRNKGNFPGRFSGRQFSNSRSEMNVSTLELGDSALYLCASSQTGAIAEAFFGQGTRLTVV.

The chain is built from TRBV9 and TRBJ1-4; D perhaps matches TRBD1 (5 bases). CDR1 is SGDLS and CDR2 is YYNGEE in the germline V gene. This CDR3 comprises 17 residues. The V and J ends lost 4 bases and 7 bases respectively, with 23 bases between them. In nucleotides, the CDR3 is TGTGCCAGCAGCACCGACCCGGACAACCATGTTGGTGAAAAACTGTTTTTT. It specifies CASSTDPDNHVGEKLFF. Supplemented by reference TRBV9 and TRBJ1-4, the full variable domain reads DSGVTQTPKHLITATGQRVTLRCSPRSGDLSVYWYQQSLDQGLQFLIQYYNGEERAKGNILERFSAQQFPDLHSELNLSSLELGDSALYFCASSTDPDNHVGEKLFFGSGTQLSVL.

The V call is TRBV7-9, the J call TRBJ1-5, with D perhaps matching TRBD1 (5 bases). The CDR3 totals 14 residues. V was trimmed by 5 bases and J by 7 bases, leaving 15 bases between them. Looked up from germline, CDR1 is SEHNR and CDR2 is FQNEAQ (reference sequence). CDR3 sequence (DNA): TGTGCCAGCAGCCCGGGGGAGAATCGACAGCCCCAGCATTTT. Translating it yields CASSPGENRQPQHF.

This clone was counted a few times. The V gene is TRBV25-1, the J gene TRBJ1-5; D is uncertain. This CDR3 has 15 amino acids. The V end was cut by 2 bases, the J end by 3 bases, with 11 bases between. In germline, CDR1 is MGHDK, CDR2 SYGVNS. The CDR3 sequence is CASSEGSSSNQPQHF. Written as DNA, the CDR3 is TGTGCCAGCAGTGAAGGTAGCAGCTCCAATCAGCCCCAGCATTTT.

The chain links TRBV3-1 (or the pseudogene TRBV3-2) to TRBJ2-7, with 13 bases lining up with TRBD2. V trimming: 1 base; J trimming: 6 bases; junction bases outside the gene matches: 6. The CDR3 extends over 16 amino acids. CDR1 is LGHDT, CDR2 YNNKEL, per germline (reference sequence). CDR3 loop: CASSQATSGRAREQYF. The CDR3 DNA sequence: TGTGCCAGCAGCCAAGCTACTAGCGGGAGGGCTCGCGAGCAGTACTTC.

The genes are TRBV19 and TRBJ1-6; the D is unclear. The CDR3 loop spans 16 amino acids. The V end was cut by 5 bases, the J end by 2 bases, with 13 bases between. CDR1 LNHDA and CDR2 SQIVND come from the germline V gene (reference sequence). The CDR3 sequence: CASSPGPGTYNSPLHF. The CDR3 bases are TGTGCCAGTAGTCCCGGACCGGGGACCTATAATTCACCCCTCCACTTT.

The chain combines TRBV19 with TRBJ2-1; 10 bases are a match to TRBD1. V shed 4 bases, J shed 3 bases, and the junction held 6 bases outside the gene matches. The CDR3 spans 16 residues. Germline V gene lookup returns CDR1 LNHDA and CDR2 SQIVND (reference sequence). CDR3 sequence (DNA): TGTGCCAGTAGTACGAGACAGGGGGCTGGCTACAATGAGCAGTTCTTC. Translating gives CASSTRQGAGYNEQFF.

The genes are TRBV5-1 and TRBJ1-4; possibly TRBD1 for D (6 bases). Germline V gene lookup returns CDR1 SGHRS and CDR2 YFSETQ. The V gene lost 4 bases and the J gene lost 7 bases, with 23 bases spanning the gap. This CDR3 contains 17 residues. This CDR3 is CASSLGSFSDRGEKLFF. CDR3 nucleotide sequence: TGCGCCAGCAGCCTGGGGTCCTTTTCGGACAGAGGTGAAAAACTGTTTTTT.

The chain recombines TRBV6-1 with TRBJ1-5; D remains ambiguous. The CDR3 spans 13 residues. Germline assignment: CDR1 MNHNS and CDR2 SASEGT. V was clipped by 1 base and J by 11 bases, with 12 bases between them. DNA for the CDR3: TGTGCCAGCAGTGAAGGGCTGAGGAGAACCCAGCATTTT. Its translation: CASSEGLRRTQHF.

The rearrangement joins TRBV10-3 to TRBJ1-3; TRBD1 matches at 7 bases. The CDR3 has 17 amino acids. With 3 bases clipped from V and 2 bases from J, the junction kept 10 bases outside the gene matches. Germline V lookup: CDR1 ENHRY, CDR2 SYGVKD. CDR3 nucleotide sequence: TGTGCCATCAGTGATGGGCGACAGGGAAGCCCTGGAAACACCATATATTTT. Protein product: CAISDGRQGSPGNTIYF.

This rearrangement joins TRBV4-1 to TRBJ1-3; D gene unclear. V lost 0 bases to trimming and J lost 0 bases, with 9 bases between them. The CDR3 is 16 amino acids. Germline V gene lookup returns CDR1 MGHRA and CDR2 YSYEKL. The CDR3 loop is CASSQEAVPSGNTIYF. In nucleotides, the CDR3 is TGCGCCAGCAGCCAAGAGGCAGTCCCCTCTGGAAACACCATATATTTT.

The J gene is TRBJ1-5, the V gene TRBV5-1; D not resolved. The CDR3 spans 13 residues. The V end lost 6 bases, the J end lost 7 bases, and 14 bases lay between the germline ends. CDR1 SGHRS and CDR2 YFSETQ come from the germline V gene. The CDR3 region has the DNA TGCGCCAGCATCCCGAGACGGGAGCAGCCCCAGCATTTT. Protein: CASIPRREQPQHF.

The chain's CDR3 is CASSHAGGSQPQHF. The CDR3 nucleotides read TGTGCCAGCAGCCACGCAGGGGGCTCTCAGCCCCAGCATTTT. This chain joins TRBV3-1 (or the pseudogene TRBV3-2) and TRBJ1-5; 8 bases fit TRBD1. Germline loops: CDR1 LGHDT, CDR2 YNNKEL (reference sequence). The CDR3 has 14 amino acids. J gave up 6 bases and V 3 bases, and 4 bases lay outside the gene matches.

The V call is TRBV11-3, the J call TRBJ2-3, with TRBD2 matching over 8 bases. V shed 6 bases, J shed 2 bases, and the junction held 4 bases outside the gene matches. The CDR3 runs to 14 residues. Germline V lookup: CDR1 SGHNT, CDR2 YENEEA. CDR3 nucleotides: TGTGCCAGCAGGGGGCGGGGGGCCACAGATACGCAGTATTTT. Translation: CASRGRGATDTQYF. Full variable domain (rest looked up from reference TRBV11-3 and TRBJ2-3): EAGVVQSPRYKIIEKKQPVAFWCNPISGHNTLYWYLQNLGQGPELLIRYENEEAVDDSQLPKDRFSAERLKGVDSTLKIQPAELGDSAVYLCASRGRGATDTQYFGPGTRLTVL.

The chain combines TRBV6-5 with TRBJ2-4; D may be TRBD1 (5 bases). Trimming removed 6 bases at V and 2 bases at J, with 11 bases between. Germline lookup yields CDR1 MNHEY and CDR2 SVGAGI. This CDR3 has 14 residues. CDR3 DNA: TGTGCCAGCAGGGCAGGGTTGCCCAAAAACATTCAGTACTTC. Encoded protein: CASRAGLPKNIQYF.

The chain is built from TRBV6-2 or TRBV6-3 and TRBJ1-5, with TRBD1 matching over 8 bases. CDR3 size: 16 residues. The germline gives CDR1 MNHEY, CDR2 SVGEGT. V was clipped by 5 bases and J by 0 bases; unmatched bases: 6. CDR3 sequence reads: CASSRGQGNSNQPQHF. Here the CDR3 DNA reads TGTGCCAGCAGTAGAGGACAGGGAAATAGCAATCAGCCCCAGCATTTT.

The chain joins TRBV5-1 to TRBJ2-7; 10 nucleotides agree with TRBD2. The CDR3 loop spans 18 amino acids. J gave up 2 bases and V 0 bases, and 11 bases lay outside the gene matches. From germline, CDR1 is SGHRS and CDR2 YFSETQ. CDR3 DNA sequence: TGCGCCAGCAGCTTGGCTTATGGGACTAGCGAATTTCCCTACGAGCAGTACTTC. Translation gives CASSLAYGTSEFPYEQYF. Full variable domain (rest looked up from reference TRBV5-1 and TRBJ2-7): KAGVTQTPRYLIKTRGQQVTLSCSPISGHRSVSWYQQTPGQGLQFLFEYFSETQRNKGNFPGRFSGRQFSNSRSEMNVSTLELGDSALYLCASSLAYGTSEFPYEQYFGPGTRLTVT.

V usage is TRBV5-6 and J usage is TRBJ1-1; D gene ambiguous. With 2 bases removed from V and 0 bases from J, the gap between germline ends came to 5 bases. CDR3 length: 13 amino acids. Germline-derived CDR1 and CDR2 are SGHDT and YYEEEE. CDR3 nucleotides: TGTGCCAGCAGCTTCCAGGTGAACACTGAAGCTTTCTTT. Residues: CASSFQVNTEAFF.

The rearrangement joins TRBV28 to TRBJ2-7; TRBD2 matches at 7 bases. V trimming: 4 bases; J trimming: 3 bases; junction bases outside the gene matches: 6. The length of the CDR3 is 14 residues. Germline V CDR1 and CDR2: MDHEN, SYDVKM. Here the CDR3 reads CASSSPGGSYEQYF. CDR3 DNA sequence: TGTGCCAGCAGTTCCCCGGGGGGAAGCTACGAGCAGTACTTC.

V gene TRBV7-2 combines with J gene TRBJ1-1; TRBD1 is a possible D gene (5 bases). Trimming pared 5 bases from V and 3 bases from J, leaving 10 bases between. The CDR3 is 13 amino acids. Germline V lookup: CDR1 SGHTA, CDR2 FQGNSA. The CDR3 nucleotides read TGTGCCAGCAGCACACAAGGGGACACTGAAGCTTTCTTT. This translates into CASSTQGDTEAFF.